Sequencing of this T cell receptor beta chain was carried out in a study of human T cells and chemical hapten exposure. Time point noted: patch test 2, 6 weeks after DPC sensitization. As for treatment: therapeutic diphenylcyclopropenone sensitization with weekly scalp DPC. This clonotype was seen more than once but under ten times. V lost 3 bases and J 13 bases, leaving 13 bases between the germline ends. CDR3 length equals 12 residues. CDR1 and CDR2 (germline): SGHTA, FQGNSA. From the RACE reads, TCRdb called clonotypes with MiXCR, one entry per CDR3 protein. The data show approximately 85,000 distinct CDR3 sequences, 10% seen once.

This receptor was taken from a woman aged 25-40 years with alopecia areata. Some clones in this sample may be carry-over from other donors' samples. The chain couples TRBV7-2 to TRBJ2-1; the D is unclear. Sequenced material: whole blood, taken in connection with sensitization to the hapten diphenylcyclopropenone (DPC). CDR3 amino acids: CASSFEAWGQFF. DNA of the CDR3: TGTGCCAGCAGCTTCGAGGCCTGGGGTCAGTTCTTC.